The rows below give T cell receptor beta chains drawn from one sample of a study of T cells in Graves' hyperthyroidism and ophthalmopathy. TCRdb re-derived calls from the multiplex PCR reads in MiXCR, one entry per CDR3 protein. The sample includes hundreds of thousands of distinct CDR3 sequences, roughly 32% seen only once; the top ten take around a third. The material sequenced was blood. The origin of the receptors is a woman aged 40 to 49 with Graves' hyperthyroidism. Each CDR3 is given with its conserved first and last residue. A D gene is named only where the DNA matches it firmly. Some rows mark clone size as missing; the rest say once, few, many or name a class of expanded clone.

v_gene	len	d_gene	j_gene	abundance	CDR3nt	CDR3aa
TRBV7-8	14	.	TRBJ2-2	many	TGTGCCAGCAGCCGGACCCCGAACACCGGGGAGCTGTTTTTT	CASSRTPNTGELFF
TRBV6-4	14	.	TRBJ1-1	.	TGTGCCAGCAGTGCCGGGGGCTTGAACACTGAAGCTTTCTTT	CASSAGGLNTEAFF
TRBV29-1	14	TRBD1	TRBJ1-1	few	TGCAGCGTTGTCCGACAGGGGACGGGCACTGAAGCTTTCTTT	CSVVRQGTGTEAFF
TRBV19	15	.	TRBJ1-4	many	TGTGCCAGTAGCTCTCAGGACACCGTTAATGAAAAACTGTTTTTT	CASSSQDTVNEKLFF
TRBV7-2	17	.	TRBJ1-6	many	TGTGCCAGCAGCCTCAGACAGTCAAGCTCCTATAATTCACCCCTCCACTTT	CASSLRQSSSYNSPLHF
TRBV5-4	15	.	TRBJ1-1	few	TGTGCCAGCAGCCGCACTCAACAGGTAGTCGCTGAAGCTTTCTTT	CASSRTQQVVAEAFF
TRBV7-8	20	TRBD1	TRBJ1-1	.	TGTGCCAGCAGCTTAGGAGAATGGGTCTTGGGGACAGCTATGAACACTGAAGCTTTCTTT	CASSLGEWVLGTAMNTEAFF
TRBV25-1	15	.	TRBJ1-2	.	TGTGCCAGCAGTGAATATGAGGCGGCAGCCGCGGGCTACACCTTC	CASSEYEAAAAGYTF
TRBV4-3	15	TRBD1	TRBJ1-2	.	TGCGCCAGCAGCCAACTGGGACAGTCTCACTATGGCTACACCTTC	CASSQLGQSHYGYTF
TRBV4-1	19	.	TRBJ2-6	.	TGCGCCAGCAGCCTTCGATGGGGCGCCTATGTGGCTGGGGCCAACGTCCTGACTTTC	CASSLRWGAYVAGANVLTF
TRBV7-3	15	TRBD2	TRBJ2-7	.	TGTGCCAGCAGCCAAAGGACTAGCGGGATCTACGGGCAGTACTTC	CASSQRTSGIYGQYF
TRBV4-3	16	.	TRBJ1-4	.	TGCGCCAGCAGCCAAGCCGCACCAGTAGCTAATGAAAAACTGTTTTTT	CASSQAAPVANEKLFF
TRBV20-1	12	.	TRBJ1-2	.	TGCAGTGTAACGACGGAAAACTATGGCTACACCTTC	CSVTTENYGYTF
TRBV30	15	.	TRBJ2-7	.	TGTGCCTGGAGTCTATCTATCCACTCCTCCTACGAGCAGTACTTC	CAWSLSIHSSYEQYF
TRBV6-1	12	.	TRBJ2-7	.	TGTGCCAGCAAACCGGACGGGTACGAGCAGTACTTC	CASKPDGYEQYF
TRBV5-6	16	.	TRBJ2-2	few	TGTGCCAGCAGCTTTACAGGAAGGGGAATCACCGGGGAGCTGTTTTTT	CASSFTGRGITGELFF
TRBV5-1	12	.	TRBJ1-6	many	TGCGCCAGCAGCTCGGGTGATTCACCCCTCCACTTT	CASSSGDSPLHF
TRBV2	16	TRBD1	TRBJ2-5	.	TGTGCCAGCAGTGACCTCGACAGGGGGACTCAAGAGACCCAGTACTTC	CASSDLDRGTQETQYF
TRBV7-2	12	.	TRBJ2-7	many	TGTGCCAGCAGCTTCGGACAGAACCCTCAGTACTTC	CASSFGQNPQYF
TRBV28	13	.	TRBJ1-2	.	TGTGCCAGCAGTCCATTACAGGGAAACGGCTACACCTTC	CASSPLQGNGYTF
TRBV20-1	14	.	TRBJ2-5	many	TGCAGTGCTAGAGACCTTCTCAGGGGAGAGACCCAGTACTTC	CSARDLLRGETQYF
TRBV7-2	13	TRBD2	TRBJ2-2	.	TGTGCCCTGCGGGGGTTCAACACCGGGGAGCTGTTTTTT	CALRGFNTGELFF
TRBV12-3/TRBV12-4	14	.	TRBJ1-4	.	TGTGCCAGCACCCCAGGCAGTTCTAATGAAGAACTGTTTTTT	CASTPGSSNEELFF
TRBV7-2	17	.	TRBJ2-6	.	TGTGCCAGCAGCTTAGATCGAGGGGGCTCTGGGGCCAACGTCCTGACTTTC	CASSLDRGGSGANVLTF
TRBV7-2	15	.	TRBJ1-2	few	TGTGCCAGCAGCTTTTCGGGGGCCCCTAACTATGGCTACACCTTC	CASSFSGAPNYGYTF
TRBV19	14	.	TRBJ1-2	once	TGTGCCACCTCTGCCAGCAGTACCGGGGGAAGCTACACCTTC	CATSASSTGGSYTF
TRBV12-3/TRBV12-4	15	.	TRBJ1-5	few	TGTGCCAGCAGTTTTAGCCTCTGGGCAAATCAGCCCCAGCATTTT	CASSFSLWANQPQHF
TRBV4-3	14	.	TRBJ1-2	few	TGCGCCAGCAGCCGAGGGGGAGATAACTATGGCTACACCTTC	CASSRGGDNYGYTF
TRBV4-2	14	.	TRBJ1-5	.	TGTGCCAGCAGCCAAGATCTAGCCGGTCAGCCCCAGCATTTT	CASSQDLAGQPQHF
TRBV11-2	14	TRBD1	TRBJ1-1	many	TGTGCCAGCAGTGGACAGGGAGTGGACACTGAAGCTTTCTTT	CASSGQGVDTEAFF
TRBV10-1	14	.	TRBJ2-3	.	TGCGCCAGCAGTGAACGACTAGAATCGGTTACGCAGTATTTT	CASSERLESVTQYF
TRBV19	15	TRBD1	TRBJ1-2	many	TGTGCCAGTAGCAAACGGGACAGTGAAAACTATGGCTACACCTTC	CASSKRDSENYGYTF
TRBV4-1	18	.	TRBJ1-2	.	TGCGCCAGCAGCCAAGATCGAGGTAGAGGTCTGCTATTCTATGGCTACACCTTC	CASSQDRGRGLLFYGYTF
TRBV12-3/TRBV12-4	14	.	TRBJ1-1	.	TGTGCCAGCAAATACCGGCCCATGAACACTGAAGCTTTCTTT	CASKYRPMNTEAFF
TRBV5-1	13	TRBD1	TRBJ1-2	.	TGCGTCAGCAGCCGGGGACAGGGCTATGGCTACACCTTC	CVSSRGQGYGYTF
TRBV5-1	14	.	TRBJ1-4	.	TGCGCCAGCAGCATCGACAGTCAGAATGAAAAACTGTTTTTT	CASSIDSQNEKLFF
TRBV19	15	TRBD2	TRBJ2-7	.	TGTGCCAGTAGTTCGAGGACTAGCGGGGTAAATGAGCAGTACTTC	CASSSRTSGVNEQYF
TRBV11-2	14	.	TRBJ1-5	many	TGTGCCAGCAGCTTGGGCCCAGGGAATCAGCCCCAGCATTTT	CASSLGPGNQPQHF
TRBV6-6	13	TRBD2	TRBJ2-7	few	TGTGCCAGCATGACTAGCGGGATCGGCGAGCAGTACTTC	CASMTSGIGEQYF
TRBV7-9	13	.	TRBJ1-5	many	TGTGCCAGCATGAGAGATAGCAATCAGCCCCAGCATTTT	CASMRDSNQPQHF
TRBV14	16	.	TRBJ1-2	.	TGTGCCAGCAGCCAAGGTTTTAAGGACAAAAACTATGGCTACACCTTC	CASSQGFKDKNYGYTF
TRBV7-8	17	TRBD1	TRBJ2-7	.	TGTGCCAGCAGCTTAGCCAGAGACAGGGCTTTCTCCTACGAGCAGTACTTC	CASSLARDRAFSYEQYF
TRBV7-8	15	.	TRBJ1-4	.	TGTGCCAGCAGCTTAAACCCCTGGGGGGGAGAAAAACTGTTTTTT	CASSLNPWGGEKLFF
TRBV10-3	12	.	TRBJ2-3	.	TGTGCCATCAGTGCATTGGAAGATACGCAGTATTTT	CAISALEDTQYF
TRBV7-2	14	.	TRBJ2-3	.	TGTGCCAGCAGCTTAGAAATGTACACAGATACGCAGTATTTT	CASSLEMYTDTQYF
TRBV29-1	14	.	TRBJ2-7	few	TGCAGCGTTACCACCTGGCCTGGGCTTTACGAGCAGTACTTC	CSVTTWPGLYEQYF
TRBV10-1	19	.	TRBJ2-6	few	TGCGCCAGCAGCCCGACCCCGACAGGCGGACTCTCTGGGGCCAACGTCCTGACTTTC	CASSPTPTGGLSGANVLTF
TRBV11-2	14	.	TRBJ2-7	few	TGTGCCAGCAGCTCTTTACGACAATCCTACGAGCAGTACTTC	CASSSLRQSYEQYF